The 11 T cell receptor beta chains given below trace back to one sample, sequenced in a study of blood T cell repertoires in COVID-19. The table came from immunoSEQ multiplex PCR; TCRdb's copy has only in-frame clones and leaves some out. The sample carries some 270,000 clones, approximately 83% recorded once. Sequences were obtained from peripheral blood. These receptors came from a woman aged 70 to 79 with acute or convalescent COVID-19.

The chain recombines TRBV19 with TRBJ1-5; D unresolved. Trimming shortened V by 4 bases and J by 1 base, and 5 bases separated the two germline ends. CDR1 is LNHDA and CDR2 is SQIVND in the germline V gene (reference sequence). The CDR3 runs to 13 residues. CDR3 sequence reads: CASSRGSNQPQHF. CDR3 in DNA: TGTGCCAGTAGTAGAGGGAGCAATCAGCCCCAGCATTTT.

This clone showed up just once. The chain links TRBV7-9 to TRBJ1-6, with 7 bases identical to TRBD1. This CDR3 is 14 amino acids long. In germline, CDR1 is SEHNR, CDR2 FQNEAQ (reference sequence). Trimming cost V 2 bases and J 5 bases; bases outside gene matches: 0. The CDR3 here is CASSLTGDNSPLHF. DNA of the CDR3: TGTGCCAGCAGCTTAACAGGGGATAATTCACCCCTCCACTTT.

In its sample, this clone was seen once. The CDR3 loop reads CASSKRDRGSSTGELFF. The CDR3 DNA is TGTGCCAGTAGTAAGAGGGACAGGGGGTCGTCCACCGGGGAGCTGTTTTTT. The chain links TRBV19 to TRBJ2-2; 11 nucleotides align to TRBD1. The CDR3 has 17 amino acids. The V gene end was trimmed by 4 bases and the J gene end by 4 bases; junction bases not matched to a gene: 8. The germline CDR1 and CDR2 sequences are LNHDA and SQIVND (reference sequence).

DNA of the CDR3: TGTGCCAGTAGTAGTGGGCGGGGAGGAACTAACTATGGCTACACCTTC. Protein: CASSSGRGGTNYGYTF. The rearrangement uses TRBV19 and TRBJ1-2; D is undetermined. Germline V CDR1 and CDR2: LNHDA, SQIVND (reference sequence). The V end was cut by 4 bases, the J end by 0 bases, with 15 bases between. The CDR3 is 16 residues long.

V is TRBV29-1 and J is TRBJ2-2, with D hard to call. The ends were cut back, 4 bases at V and 0 bases at J, with 6 bases in the middle. The CDR3 runs to 13 residues. Germline V gene lookup returns CDR1 SQVTM and CDR2 ANQGSEA. The CDR3 sequence: CSVGQSNTGELFF. In DNA form, the CDR3 reads TGCAGCGTTGGTCAGTCGAACACCGGGGAGCTGTTTTTT.

This clone has more than one count but fewer than ten. The rearrangement uses TRBV5-1 and TRBJ2-3; D gene unclear. The germline gives CDR1 SGHRS, CDR2 YFSETQ. CDR3 length: 16 amino acids. Between the trimmed V and J ends, which lost 5 bases and 0 bases, there was a span of 16 bases. The CDR3 DNA is TGCGCCAGCAGGGAGACCGGTACCTCTAGCACAGATACGCAGTATTTT. Encoded protein: CASRETGTSSTDTQYF.

This chain joins TRBV13 and TRBJ1-1; tentatively, D is TRBD1 (5 bases). Germline V gene data show CDR1 as PRHDT and CDR2 as FYEKMQ (reference sequence). The V and J ends lost 5 bases and 6 bases respectively, with 10 bases between them. The CDR3 is 12 residues long. The CDR3 loop reads CASSRLTAEAFF. The CDR3 DNA sequence: TGTGCCAGCAGCCGATTGACAGCTGAAGCTTTCTTT.

The chain uses TRBV30 and TRBJ1-3; 7 bases fit TRBD1. CDR3 length: 15 amino acids. Trimming cost V 3 bases and J 0 bases; bases outside gene matches: 5. CDR1 and CDR2 from the germline V gene are GTSNPN and SVGIG (reference sequence). CDR3 DNA: TGTGCCTGGAGCCAAGACAGGGTCTCTGGAAACACCATATATTTT. Amino acids: CAWSQDRVSGNTIYF.

V usage is TRBV7-2 and J usage is TRBJ1-6; D not certain. This CDR3 is 15 amino acids long. CDR1 and CDR2 (germline): SGHTA, FQGNSA. Trimming cost V 5 bases and J 6 bases, with 14 bases left between them. This CDR3 reads CASSVLTLGNSPLHF. CDR3 sequence (DNA): TGTGCCAGCAGCGTATTAACCCTCGGTAATTCACCCCTCCACTTT.

The rearrangement joins TRBV15 to TRBJ2-7; possible D gene TRBD1, 5 bases. This CDR3 has 14 residues. Germline-derived CDR1 and CDR2 are LNHNV and YYDKDF (reference sequence). Trimming stripped 1 base from V and 2 bases from J, with 9 bases between. CDR3 loop: CATSRGGDTYEQYF. CDR3 coding DNA: TGTGCCACCAGCAGAGGGGGCGACACCTACGAGCAGTACTTC.

The rearrangement joins TRBV5-6 to TRBJ1-2; 7 nucleotides line up with TRBD1. Trimming took 5 bases from V and 6 from J; bases not matched to a gene: 7. CDR3 length: 13 residues. CDR1 SGHDT and CDR2 YYEEEE come from the germline V gene. In DNA, the CDR3 is TGTGCCAGCAGGCCTACAGGGGTTGATGGCTACACCTTC. This encodes CASRPTGVDGYTF.